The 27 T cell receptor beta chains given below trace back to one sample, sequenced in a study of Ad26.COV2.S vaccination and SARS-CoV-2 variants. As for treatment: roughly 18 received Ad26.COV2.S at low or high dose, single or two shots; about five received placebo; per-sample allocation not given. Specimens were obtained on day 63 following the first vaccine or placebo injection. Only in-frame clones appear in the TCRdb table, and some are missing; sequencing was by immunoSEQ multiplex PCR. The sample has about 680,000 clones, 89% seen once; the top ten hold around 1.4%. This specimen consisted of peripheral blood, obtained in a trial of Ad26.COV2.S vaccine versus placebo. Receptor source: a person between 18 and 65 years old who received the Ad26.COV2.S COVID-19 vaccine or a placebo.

The CDR3 reads CASSPRGGEAFF. The CDR3 DNA reads TGTGCCAGCAGCCCACGAGGGGGCGAGGCTTTCTTT. The chain joins TRBV7-9 to TRBJ1-1, with 7 bases fitting TRBD1. V was pared by 5 bases and J by 11 bases, with 8 bases of the junction left unmatched. Germline V CDR1 and CDR2: SEHNR, FQNEAQ (reference sequence). This CDR3 has 12 amino acids.

CDR3 DNA sequence: TGTGCCAGCGGCCGCAACCACTACAATGAGCAGTTCTTC. As protein: CASGRNHYNEQFF. The chain uses TRBV27 and TRBJ2-1; D unclear. Trimming removed 8 bases from V and 3 bases from J, with 11 bases in between. There are 13 residues in the CDR3. Germline CDR1 and CDR2: MNHEY and SMNVEV (reference sequence).

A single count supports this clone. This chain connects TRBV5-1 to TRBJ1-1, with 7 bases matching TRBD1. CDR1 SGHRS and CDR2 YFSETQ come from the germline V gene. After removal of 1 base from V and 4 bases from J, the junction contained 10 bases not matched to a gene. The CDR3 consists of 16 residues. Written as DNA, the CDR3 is TGCGCCAGCAGCTTGATTGGGAGGGGGCCGGGCACTGAAGCTTTCTTT. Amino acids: CASSLIGRGPGTEAFF.

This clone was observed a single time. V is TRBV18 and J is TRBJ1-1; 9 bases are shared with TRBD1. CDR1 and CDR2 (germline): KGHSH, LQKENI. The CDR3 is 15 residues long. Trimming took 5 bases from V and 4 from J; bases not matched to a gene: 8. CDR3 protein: CASSVTGGAGTEAFF. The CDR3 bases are TGTGCCAGCTCAGTCACAGGGGGCGCCGGCACTGAAGCTTTCTTT.

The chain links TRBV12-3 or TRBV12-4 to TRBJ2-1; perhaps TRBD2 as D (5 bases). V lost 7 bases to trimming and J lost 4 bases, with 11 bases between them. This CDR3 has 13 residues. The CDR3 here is CASTGLVYNEQFF. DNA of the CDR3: TGTGCCAGCACTGGACTCGTTTACAATGAGCAGTTCTTC.

The DNA for the CDR3 is TGTGCCAGCAGCTTTTCGGAGGCCACTGAAGCTTTCTTT. Amino acid sequence: CASSFSEATEAFF. The chain has TRBV11-2 and TRBJ1-1; D is undetermined. CDR1 and CDR2 from the germline V gene are SGHAT and FQNNGV. The V gene lost 3 bases and the J gene lost 4 bases, with 9 bases spanning the gap. The CDR3 has 13 amino acids.

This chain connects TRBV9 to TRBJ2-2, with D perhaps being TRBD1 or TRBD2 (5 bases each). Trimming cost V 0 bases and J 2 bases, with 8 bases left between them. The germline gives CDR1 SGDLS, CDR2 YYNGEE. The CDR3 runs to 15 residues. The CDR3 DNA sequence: TGTGCCAGCAGCGTAGGGGACGGCAACACCGGGGAGCTGTTTTTT. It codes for CASSVGDGNTGELFF.

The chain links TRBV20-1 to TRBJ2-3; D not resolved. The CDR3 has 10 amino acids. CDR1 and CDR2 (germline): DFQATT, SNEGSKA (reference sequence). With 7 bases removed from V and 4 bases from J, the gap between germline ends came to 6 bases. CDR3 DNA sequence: TGCAGTGTCAGCGCAGATACGCAGTATTTT. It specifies CSVSADTQYF.

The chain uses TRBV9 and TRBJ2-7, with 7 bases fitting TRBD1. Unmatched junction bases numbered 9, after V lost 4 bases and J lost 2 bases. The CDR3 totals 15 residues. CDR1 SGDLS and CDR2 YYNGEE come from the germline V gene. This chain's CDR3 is CASSPRDSRAYEQYF. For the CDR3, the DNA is TGTGCCAGCAGCCCCAGGGACAGCAGAGCCTACGAGCAGTACTTC.

This CDR3 is CASSPSGISYEQYF. The DNA of the CDR3 is TGTGCCAGCAGCCCTAGCGGGATTTCCTACGAGCAGTACTTC. The rearrangement joins TRBV7-9 to TRBJ2-7, with 9 bases identical to TRBD2. The germline gives CDR1 SEHNR, CDR2 FQNEAQ (reference sequence). The CDR3 has 14 amino acids. V dropped 5 bases and J dropped 1; count of bases not matched to a gene: 3. Drawing the rest from reference TRBV7-9 and TRBJ2-7, the complete variable domain is DTGVSQNPRHKITKRGQNVTFRCDPISEHNRLYWYRQTLGQGPEFLTYFQNEAQLEKSRLLSDRFSAERPKGSFSTLEIQRTEQGDSAMYLCASSPSGISYEQYFGPGTRLTVT.

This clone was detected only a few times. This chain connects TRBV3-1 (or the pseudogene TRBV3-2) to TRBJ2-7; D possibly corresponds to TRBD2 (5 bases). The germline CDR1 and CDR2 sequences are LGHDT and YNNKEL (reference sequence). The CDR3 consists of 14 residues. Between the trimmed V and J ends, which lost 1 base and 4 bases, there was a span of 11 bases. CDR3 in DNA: TGTGCCAGCAGCCAAGGACTACAAAGTTACGAGCAGTACTTC. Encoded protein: CASSQGLQSYEQYF.

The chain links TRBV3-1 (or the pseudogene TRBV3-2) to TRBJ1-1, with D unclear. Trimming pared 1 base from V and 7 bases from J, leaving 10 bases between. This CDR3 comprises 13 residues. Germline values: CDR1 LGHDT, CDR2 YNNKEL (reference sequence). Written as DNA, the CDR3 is TGTGCCAGCAGCCAAGGGGGATTGAGTGAAGCTTTCTTT. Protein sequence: CASSQGGLSEAFF.

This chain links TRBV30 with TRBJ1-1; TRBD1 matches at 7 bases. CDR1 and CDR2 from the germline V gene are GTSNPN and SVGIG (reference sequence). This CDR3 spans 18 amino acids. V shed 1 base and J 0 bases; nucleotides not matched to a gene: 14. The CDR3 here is CAWSGDRARFRVNTEAFF. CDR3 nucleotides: TGTGCCTGGAGTGGAGACAGGGCGAGGTTCCGGGTGAACACTGAAGCTTTCTTT.

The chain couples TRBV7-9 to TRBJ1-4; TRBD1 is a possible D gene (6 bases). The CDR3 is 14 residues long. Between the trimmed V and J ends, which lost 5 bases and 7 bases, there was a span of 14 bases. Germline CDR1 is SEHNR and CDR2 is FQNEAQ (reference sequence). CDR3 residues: CASSSGRTAEKLFF. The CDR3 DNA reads TGTGCCAGCAGCAGCGGGCGGACAGCTGAAAAACTGTTTTTT.

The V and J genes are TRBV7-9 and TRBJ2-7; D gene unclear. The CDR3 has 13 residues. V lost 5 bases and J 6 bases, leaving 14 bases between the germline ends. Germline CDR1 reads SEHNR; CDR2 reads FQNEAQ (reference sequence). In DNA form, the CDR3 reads TGTGCCAGCAGCCTCGGGCCGTCGGGCGAGCAGTACTTC. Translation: CASSLGPSGEQYF.

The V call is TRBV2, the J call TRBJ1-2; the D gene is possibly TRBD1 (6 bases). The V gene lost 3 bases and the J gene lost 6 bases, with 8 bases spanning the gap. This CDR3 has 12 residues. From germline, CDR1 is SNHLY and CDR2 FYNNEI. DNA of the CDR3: TGTGCCAGCAGTGATAGGGGGAATGGCTACACCTTC. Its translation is CASSDRGNGYTF.

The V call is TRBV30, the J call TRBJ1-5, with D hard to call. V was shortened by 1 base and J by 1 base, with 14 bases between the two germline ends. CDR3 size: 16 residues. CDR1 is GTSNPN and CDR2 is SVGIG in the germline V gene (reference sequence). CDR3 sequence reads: CAWSEGSPWSNQPQHF. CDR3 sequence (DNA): TGTGCCTGGAGTGAAGGTAGTCCTTGGAGCAATCAGCCCCAGCATTTT. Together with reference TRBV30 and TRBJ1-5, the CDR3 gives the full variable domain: SQTIHQWPATLVQPVGSPLSLECTVEGTSNPNLYWYRQAAGRGLQLLFYSVGIGQISSEVPQNLSASRPQDRQFILSSKKLLLSDSGFYLCAWSEGSPWSNQPQHFGDGTRLSIL.

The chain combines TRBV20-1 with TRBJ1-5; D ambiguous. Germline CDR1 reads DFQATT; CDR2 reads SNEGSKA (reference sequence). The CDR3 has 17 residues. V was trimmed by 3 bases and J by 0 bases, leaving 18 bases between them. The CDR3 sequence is CSASATRAAYSNQPQHF. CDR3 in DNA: TGCAGTGCTAGTGCGACTAGGGCAGCTTATAGCAATCAGCCCCAGCATTTT.

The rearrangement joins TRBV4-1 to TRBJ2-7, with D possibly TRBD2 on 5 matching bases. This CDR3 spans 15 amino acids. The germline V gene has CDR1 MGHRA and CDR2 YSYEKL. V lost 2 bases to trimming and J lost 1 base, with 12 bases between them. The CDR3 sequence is CASSQWRGRSYEQYF. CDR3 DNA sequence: TGCGCCAGCAGCCAATGGAGAGGGCGGTCCTACGAGCAGTACTTC.

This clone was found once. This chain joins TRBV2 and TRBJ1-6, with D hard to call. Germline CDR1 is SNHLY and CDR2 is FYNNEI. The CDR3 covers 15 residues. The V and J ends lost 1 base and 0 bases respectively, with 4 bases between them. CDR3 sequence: CASSEESSYNSPLHF. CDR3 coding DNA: TGTGCCAGCAGTGAAGAGAGCTCCTATAATTCACCCCTCCACTTT.

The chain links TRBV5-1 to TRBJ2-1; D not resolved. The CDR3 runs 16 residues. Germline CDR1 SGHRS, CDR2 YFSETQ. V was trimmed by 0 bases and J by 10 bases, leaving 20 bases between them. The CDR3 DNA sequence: TGCGCCAGCAGCTTGGGGATGTCAAGAGCCCTCAAGGAGCAGTTCTTC. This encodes CASSLGMSRALKEQFF.

Here the CDR3 reads CAWSMRQSNYGYTF. The CDR3 region has the DNA TGTGCCTGGAGTATGCGACAGAGCAACTATGGCTACACCTTC. V and J are TRBV30 and TRBJ1-2; possible D gene TRBD1, 5 bases. V lost 2 bases to trimming and J lost 2 bases, with 12 bases between them. CDR3 size: 14 residues. Germline CDR1 GTSNPN, CDR2 SVGIG (reference sequence).

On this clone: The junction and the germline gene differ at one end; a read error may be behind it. CDR3 bases: TGTGCTAGCAGCTTAGCACCGGCGGGAGCCTTGTACAATGAGCAGTTCTTC. It yields the protein CASSLAPAGALYNEQFF. This chain uses TRBV7-7 with TRBJ2-1, with 7 bases identical to TRBD2. Germline CDR1 SSHAT, CDR2 FNYEAQ (reference sequence). The CDR3 is 17 residues long.

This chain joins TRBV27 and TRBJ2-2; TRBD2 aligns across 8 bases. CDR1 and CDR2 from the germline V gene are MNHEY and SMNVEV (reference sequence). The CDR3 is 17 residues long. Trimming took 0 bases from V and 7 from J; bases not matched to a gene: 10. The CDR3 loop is CASSLSIQREWVGELFF. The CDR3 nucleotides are TGTGCCAGCAGTTTATCGATCCAGCGGGAGTGGGTCGGGGAGCTGTTTTTT.

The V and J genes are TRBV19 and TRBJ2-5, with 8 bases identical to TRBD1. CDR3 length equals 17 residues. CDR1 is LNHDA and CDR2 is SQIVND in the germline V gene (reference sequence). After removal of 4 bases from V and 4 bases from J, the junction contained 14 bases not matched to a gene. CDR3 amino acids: CASSTRGRGRPIETQYF. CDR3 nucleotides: TGTGCCAGTAGTACCAGGGGCAGGGGGCGCCCAATAGAGACCCAGTACTTC.

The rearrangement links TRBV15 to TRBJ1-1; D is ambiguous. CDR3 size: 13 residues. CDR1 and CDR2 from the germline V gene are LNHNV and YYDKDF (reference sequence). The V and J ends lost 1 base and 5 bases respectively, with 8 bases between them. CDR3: CATSRGGRTEAFF. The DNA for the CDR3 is TGTGCCACCAGCAGAGGCGGAAGGACTGAAGCTTTCTTT. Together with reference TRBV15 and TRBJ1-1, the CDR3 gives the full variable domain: DAMVIQNPRYQVTQFGKPVTLSCSQTLNHNVMYWYQQKSSQAPKLLFHYYDKDFNNEADTPDNFQSRRPNTSFCFLDIRSPGLGDTAMYLCATSRGGRTEAFFGQGTRLTVV.

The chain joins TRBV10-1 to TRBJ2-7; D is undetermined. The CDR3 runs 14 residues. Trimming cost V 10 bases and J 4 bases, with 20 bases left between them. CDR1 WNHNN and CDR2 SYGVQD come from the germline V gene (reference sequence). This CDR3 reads CATGLDRGKYEQYF. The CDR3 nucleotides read TGCGCCACTGGTCTAGACCGAGGTAAGTACGAGCAGTACTTC.